This is a list of T cell receptor beta chains from one sample in a study of T cells in narcolepsy. Assay: immunoSEQ multiplex PCR; the TCRdb copy retains only in-frame clones and omits some. The table includes about 31,000 clones, over 75% detected once. The sequenced sample consisted of CD45RA- memory CD4+ T cells from PBMCs. These receptors originate from a human donor with narcolepsy. The conserved cysteine and the conserved F or W are not part of the CDR3 here. Expanded clones get a size class; other rows say once, few or many, or leave the size out.

size	V	CDR3
.	TRBV6-1	ASSDHSYEQY
.	TRBV11-1	ASSLEGQGNYGYT
.	TRBV9	ASSRGPARAEQY
.	TRBV7-9	ASSFSRDDTIY
.	TRBV4-3	ASSQAGISMEKLF
.	TRBV5-1	ASSLLGQGMWGANVLT
.	TRBV19	GSGGLNTEAF
.	TRBV6-6	ASIRGAGNTIY
once	TRBV7-9	ASSRGSGFTDTQY
few	TRBV19	ASSIGDLNTEAF
.	TRBV6-1	ASSKREGDYEQY
.	TRBV19	ASSIAGRGGNEQF
.	TRBV30	AWSGTSGFAQY
.	TRBV19	ASFSGVGTDTQY
.	TRBV13	ASNLVGGYTDTQY
.	TRBV7-9	ASSLNLESEAF
.	TRBV30	ACERDRYGYT
.	TRBV5-8	ASSFNRVGTGELF
.	TRBV4-2	ASSQTGGDNSPLH
.	TRBV5-8	ASSKQGARTEAF
once	TRBV6-5	ASSPTGLSGNTIY
.	TRBV7-8	ASCWAYNSPLH
.	TRBV7-9	ASSLGMQLSEAF
.	TRBV7-6	ASSLASGGLANTGELF
few	TRBV7-9	ASSWGTDEKLF
.	TRBV7-8	ASSLRTSGSMDTQY
.	TRBV5-5	ASRLRDRVGTEAF
once	TRBV2	ASTTGSEQF
.	TRBV9	ASSAHPGLGRDQETQY
few	TRBV5-6	ASSRSDYEQY
.	TRBV25-1	ASSEVTGYNEQF
.	TRBV6-5	ASSRDGGDYGYT